This T cell receptor beta chain was retrieved from a study of naive and memory T cell subsets. Study observations and caveats: The RNA method is potentially sensitive to activation and differentiation changes.

An oligonucleotide containing a UMI was ligated to the 3' end of TCR cDNA. Whole blood, 2.5 ml, came from adult healthy volunteers. Turning to this clonotype: No antigen is known for it. One junction end disagrees with the germline gene, perhaps due to a read error.

Ligated cDNA underwent four rounds of PCR with nested alpha and beta constant region primers and SP2. TCRdb independently ran MiXCR on the 5' RACE reads; one entry per CDR3 protein. This sample has over 50,000 distinct CDR3 sequences, with approximately 8% found just once. The CDR3 runs to 14 residues. From germline, CDR1 is SGHAT and CDR2 FQDESV (reference sequence). The V and J genes are TRBV11-1 and TRBJ1-1; 7 nucleotides agree with TRBD1. This clonotype was sampled from a female donor in good health. This chain's CDR3 is CVSSWALQGTEAFF. The CDR3 bases are TGTGTCAGCAGCTGGGCCCTACAGGGGACTGAAGCTTTCTTT.